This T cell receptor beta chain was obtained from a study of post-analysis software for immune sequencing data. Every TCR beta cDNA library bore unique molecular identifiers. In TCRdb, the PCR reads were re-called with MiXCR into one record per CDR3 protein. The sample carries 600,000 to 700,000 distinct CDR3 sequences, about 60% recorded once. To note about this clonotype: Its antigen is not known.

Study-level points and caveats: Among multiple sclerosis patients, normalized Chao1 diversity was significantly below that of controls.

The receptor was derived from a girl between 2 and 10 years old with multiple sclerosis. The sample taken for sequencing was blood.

The CDR3 is CASSVGSANEQFF. The CDR3 region has the DNA TGTGCCAGCAGCGTAGGGTCAGCCAATGAGCAGTTCTTC. The chain joins TRBV9 to TRBJ2-1; D remains ambiguous. This CDR3 is built from 13 residues. Germline V lookup: CDR1 SGDLS, CDR2 YYNGEE. V lost 0 bases to trimming and J lost 6 bases, with 7 bases between them. The entire variable domain, with the rest obtained from reference TRBV9 and TRBJ2-1, is as follows: DSGVTQTPKHLITATGQRVTLRCSPRSGDLSVYWYQQSLDQGLQFLIQYYNGEERAKGNILERFSAQQFPDLHSELNLSSLELGDSALYFCASSVGSANEQFFGPGTRLTVL.